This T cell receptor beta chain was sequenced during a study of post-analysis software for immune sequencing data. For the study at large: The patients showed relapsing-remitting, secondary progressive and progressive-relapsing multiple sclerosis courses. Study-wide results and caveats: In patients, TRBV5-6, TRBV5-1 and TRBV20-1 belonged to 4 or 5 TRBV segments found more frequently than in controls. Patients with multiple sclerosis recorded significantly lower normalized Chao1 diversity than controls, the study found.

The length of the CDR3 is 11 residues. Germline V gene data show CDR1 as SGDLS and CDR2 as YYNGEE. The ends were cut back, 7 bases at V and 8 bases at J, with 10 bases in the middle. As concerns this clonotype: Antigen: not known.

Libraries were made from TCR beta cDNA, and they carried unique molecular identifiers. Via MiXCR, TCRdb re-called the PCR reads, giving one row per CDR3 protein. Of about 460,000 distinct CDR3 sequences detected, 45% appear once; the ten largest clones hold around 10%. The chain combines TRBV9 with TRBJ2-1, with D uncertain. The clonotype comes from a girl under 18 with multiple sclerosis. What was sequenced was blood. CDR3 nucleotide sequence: TGTGCCAGCGGACCCAGACATGAGCAGTTCTTC. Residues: CASGPRHEQFF.